This T cell receptor (beta chain) was found in a study of blood T cell repertoires in COVID-19. Clones were read by immunoSEQ multiplex PCR, and TCRdb kept only the in-frame ones, dropping some. The sample lists about 300,000 clones, 85% to 90% occurring once. The CDR3 is made up of 13 amino acids. The germline V gene encodes CDR1 MNHEY and CDR2 SVGAGI. V shed 11 bases, J shed 3 bases, and the junction held 9 bases outside the gene matches. The chain carries TRBV6-5 and TRBJ2-7; 8 nucleotides match TRBD1. The sequencing sample was made of peripheral blood. This TCR was sampled from a woman in her 30s with COVID-19, enrolled during active disease. CDR3 amino acids: CARKDRVHYEQYF. Written as DNA, the CDR3 is TGTGCCCGAAAGGACAGGGTCCACTACGAGCAGTACTTC.